Listed below are T cell receptor beta chains from one sample, sequenced in a study of regulatory T cells in long-lasting Graves disease. TCRdb used MiXCR to reprocess the multiplex PCR reads, holding one entry per CDR3 protein. Among about 610,000 distinct CDR3 sequences, 16% were seen once, and the ten largest hold approximately 12%. This same sample was also taken into another study, of T cells in Graves' hyperthyroidism and ophthalmopathy.

The starting material was peripheral blood mononuclear cells (PBMCs), obtained at new diagnosis, from a patient treated with antithyroid drugs. All receptors derive from a man aged 18 to 30 with Graves disease. The CDR3 runs from the conserved cysteine through the conserved F or W. The order of the fields is D gene, clone size, V gene, J gene, CDR3 DNA, CDR3 protein. The D gene is left open where the match is weak. A clone size is listed for some rows: how often the clone was seen (once, few, many), or a class if it is expanded.

d_call: .
clone_size: many
v_call: TRBV28
j_call: TRBJ2-1
cdr3_nt: TGTGCCAGCAGACTGAGTCTGGACTCTTCATACAATGAGCAGTTCTTC
cdr3_aa: CASRLSLDSSYNEQFF

d_call: TRBD1
clone_size: .
v_call: TRBV20-1
j_call: TRBJ2-7
cdr3_nt: TGCAGTGCTAGGAACTCGGGACAGCTCTTCTACGAGCAGTACTTC
cdr3_aa: CSARNSGQLFYEQYF

d_call: TRBD1
clone_size: .
v_call: TRBV7-3
j_call: TRBJ1-2
cdr3_nt: TGTGCCAGCAGCTCCACCGGGACAGCGCCTTATGGCTACACCTTC
cdr3_aa: CASSSTGTAPYGYTF

d_call: .
clone_size: many
v_call: TRBV6-1
j_call: TRBJ2-3
cdr3_nt: TGTGCCAGCAGCGGGAAGGAGTCAGATACGCAGTATTTT
cdr3_aa: CASSGKESDTQYF

d_call: TRBD1
clone_size: .
v_call: TRBV5-1
j_call: TRBJ2-5
cdr3_nt: TGCGCCAGCAGCTGGTTCCCAGGGGGAGCGGAAGAGACCCAGTACTTC
cdr3_aa: CASSWFPGGAEETQYF

d_call: .
clone_size: many
v_call: TRBV5-1
j_call: TRBJ2-3
cdr3_nt: TGCGCCAGCAGCTTAGGGTCAAGCGGCGCAGATACGCAGTATTTT
cdr3_aa: CASSLGSSGADTQYF

d_call: .
clone_size: many
v_call: TRBV24-1
j_call: TRBJ2-2
cdr3_nt: TGTGCCACCAGTGATATCTACACCGGGGAGCTGTTTTTT
cdr3_aa: CATSDIYTGELFF

d_call: .
clone_size: many
v_call: TRBV7-9
j_call: TRBJ2-7
cdr3_nt: TGTGCCACCGGACAGGGAGGGACCTACGAGCAGTACTTC
cdr3_aa: CATGQGGTYEQYF

d_call: .
clone_size: few
v_call: TRBV27
j_call: TRBJ1-2
cdr3_nt: TGTGCCAGCAGTCCGAGGGGCCGAGGCGATGGCTACACCTTC
cdr3_aa: CASSPRGRGDGYTF

d_call: .
clone_size: few
v_call: TRBV29-1
j_call: TRBJ1-2
cdr3_nt: TGCAGCGTTGCTATGACGACGCGGGGCTACACCTTC
cdr3_aa: CSVAMTTRGYTF

d_call: TRBD1
clone_size: many
v_call: TRBV12-5
j_call: TRBJ1-6
cdr3_nt: TGTGCTAGTGGTTTCGGACAGGGAAATAATTCACCCCTCCACTTT
cdr3_aa: CASGFGQGNNSPLHF

d_call: TRBD1
clone_size: few
v_call: TRBV5-1
j_call: TRBJ1-5
cdr3_nt: TGCGCCAGCAGGGGGACAGGAGATAGCAATCAGCCCCAGCATTTT
cdr3_aa: CASRGTGDSNQPQHF

d_call: .
clone_size: many
v_call: TRBV9
j_call: TRBJ1-3
cdr3_nt: TGTGCCAGCAGCGGAGGAAGAGTGGGAAACACCATATATTTT
cdr3_aa: CASSGGRVGNTIYF

d_call: .
clone_size: .
v_call: TRBV20-1
j_call: TRBJ1-1
cdr3_nt: TGCAGTGCTAGCAATGGGGGAGAAGCTTTCTTT
cdr3_aa: CSASNGGEAFF

d_call: .
clone_size: .
v_call: TRBV12-5
j_call: TRBJ1-2
cdr3_nt: TGTGCTAGTGGTGGTGCCACCCCGGGACAAGGGCGTTACGGCTACACCTTC
cdr3_aa: CASGGATPGQGRYGYTF

d_call: TRBD1
clone_size: few
v_call: TRBV12-3/TRBV12-4
j_call: TRBJ2-7
cdr3_nt: TGTGCCAGCAGGCCAGGACAGGGCAACTCCTACGAGCAGTACTTC
cdr3_aa: CASRPGQGNSYEQYF

d_call: .
clone_size: .
v_call: TRBV20-1
j_call: TRBJ2-4
cdr3_nt: TGCAGTGCTAGTTTTTGGAGCGGAAGGGGGTTAGTCAAAAACATTCAGTACTTC
cdr3_aa: CSASFWSGRGLVKNIQYF

d_call: .
clone_size: few
v_call: TRBV9
j_call: TRBJ2-1
cdr3_nt: TGTGCCAGCAGCGTTAGCGGAACAGAGTACAATGAGCAGTTCTTC
cdr3_aa: CASSVSGTEYNEQFF

d_call: TRBD1
clone_size: .
v_call: TRBV19
j_call: TRBJ1-1
cdr3_nt: TGTGCCAGTAGCCCGACAGGGAGCGCTGAAGCTTTCTTT
cdr3_aa: CASSPTGSAEAFF

d_call: TRBD1
clone_size: .
v_call: TRBV19
j_call: TRBJ2-3
cdr3_nt: TGTGCCAGTAAATTATCGTCTGGACAGGGAATCACAGATACGCAGTATTTT
cdr3_aa: CASKLSSGQGITDTQYF

d_call: TRBD1
clone_size: .
v_call: TRBV20-1
j_call: TRBJ2-7
cdr3_nt: TGCAGTGCTAGAGTCTCCCTCGGGACAGGGTTCAACGAGCAGTACTTC
cdr3_aa: CSARVSLGTGFNEQYF

d_call: TRBD1
clone_size: few
v_call: TRBV9
j_call: TRBJ1-4
cdr3_nt: TGTGCCAGCAGCGTGTACGGGACAGAGAATGAAAAACTGTTTTTT
cdr3_aa: CASSVYGTENEKLFF